One sample yielded the 23 T cell receptor beta chains listed below, sequenced in a study of Ad26.COV2.S vaccination and SARS-CoV-2 variants. The treatment was: around 19 received Ad26.COV2.S at low or high dose, single or two shots; 5 received placebo; per-sample allocation not given. Samples were taken on day 63 after the first vaccine or placebo injection. TCRdb's copy holds only in-frame clones and misses some; the assay was immunoSEQ multiplex PCR. The table includes 500,000 or so clones, around 88% detected once. The sequencing here drew on peripheral blood, taken in a trial of Ad26.COV2.S vaccine versus placebo. The receptors were sampled from a person aged 18-65 years who received the Ad26.COV2.S COVID-19 vaccine or a placebo.

The chain has TRBV12-3 or TRBV12-4 and TRBJ2-1, with D uncertain. CDR3 length: 13 residues. The germline V and J ends were trimmed by 5 bases and 9 bases, with 14 bases remaining between them. CDR3 amino acids: CASSPRRSGEQFF. The CDR3 bases are TGTGCCAGCAGTCCAAGAAGAAGTGGTGAGCAGTTCTTC.

This clone appeared a single time. The rearrangement joins TRBV7-2 to TRBJ2-1; weak D call: TRBD2 (5 bases). The CDR3 is made up of 15 amino acids. V was cut by 2 bases and J by 2 bases, with 10 bases left in between. The germline V gene has CDR1 SGHTA and CDR2 FQGNSA. This chain's CDR3 is CASSLIGGTYNEQFF. The CDR3 nucleotides read TGTGCCAGCAGCTTAATTGGAGGCACCTACAATGAGCAGTTCTTC. Supplemented by reference TRBV7-2 and TRBJ2-1, the full variable domain reads GAGVSQSPSNKVTEKGKDVELRCDPISGHTALYWYRQSLGQGLEFLIYFQGNSAPDKSGLPSDRFSAERTGGSVSTLTIQRTQQEDSAVYLCASSLIGGTYNEQFFGPGTRLTVL.

This chain links TRBV5-4 with TRBJ2-5; 10 bases map to TRBD2. The germline CDR1 and CDR2 sequences are SGHNT and YYREEE (reference sequence). This CDR3 has 17 residues. Losses at the gene ends were 3 bases for V and 3 bases for J; bases not matched to a gene: 11. CDR3 bases: TGTGCCAGCAGCTCCCCCCCTAGCGGGAGAGGTAAAGAGACCCAGTACTTC. As protein: CASSSPPSGRGKETQYF.

The chain couples TRBV2 to TRBJ2-7, with TRBD1 matching 7 bases. After removal of 10 bases from V and 2 bases from J, the junction contained 11 bases not matched to a gene. This CDR3 contains 14 residues. Germline-derived CDR1 and CDR2 are SNHLY and FYNNEI. In nucleotides, the CDR3 is TGTGCCACCCTACGCGACAGGGTTGCCTACGAGCAGTACTTC. Translating gives CATLRDRVAYEQYF.

This clone was recorded a few times. This chain joins TRBV5-1 and TRBJ2-7; TRBD1 matches 9 bases. There are 14 residues in the CDR3. The V gene end was trimmed by 1 base and the J gene end by 7 bases; junction bases not matched to a gene: 6. Germline values: CDR1 SGHRS, CDR2 YFSETQ. The chain's CDR3 is CASSLSGTGKEQYF. The CDR3 nucleotides are TGCGCCAGCAGCTTGAGTGGGACAGGGAAGGAGCAGTACTTC.

The chain is built from TRBV6-6 and TRBJ1-4, with D possibly being TRBD1 (6 bases). The V and J ends lost 6 bases and 0 bases respectively, with 11 bases between them. This CDR3 is built from 15 residues. In germline, CDR1 is MNHNY, CDR2 SVGAGI (reference sequence). The CDR3 DNA reads as TGTGCCAGCAGATTGGACAGTGCAACTAATGAAAAACTGTTTTTT. Its protein product is CASRLDSATNEKLFF.

This clone has a single count. The V and J genes are TRBV5-1 and TRBJ1-1; 10 positions agree with TRBD1. This CDR3 is 14 amino acids long. The germline CDR1 and CDR2 sequences are SGHRS and YFSETQ. Trimming took 4 bases from V and 6 from J; bases not matched to a gene: 6. Written as DNA, the CDR3 is TGCGCCAGCAGCCGGGACAGGGGTAACTCTGAAGCTTTCTTT. Protein: CASSRDRGNSEAFF.

The rearrangement joins TRBV4-3 to TRBJ1-4; D is perhaps TRBD1 (5 bases). Germline CDR1 reads LGHNA; CDR2 reads YSLEER. The CDR3 is 15 residues long. V was clipped by 1 base and J by 6 bases, with 12 bases between them. The chain's CDR3 is CASSQGPAGDEKLFF. CDR3 in DNA: TGCGCCAGCAGCCAAGGCCCAGCGGGGGATGAAAAACTGTTTTTT.

The CDR3 sequence is CASSTGTSGRATDTQYF. DNA of the CDR3: TGTGCCAGCAGCACCGGGACTAGCGGGAGGGCCACAGATACGCAGTATTTT. The chain carries TRBV5-4 and TRBJ2-3; 16 bases agree with TRBD2. Germline CDR1 and CDR2: SGHNT and YYREEE (reference sequence). V trimming: 4 bases; J trimming: 2 bases; junction bases outside the gene matches: 4. This CDR3 is built from 17 residues.

This clone has just a few counts. The chain's CDR3 is CASSWGPTYGYTF. The CDR3 nucleotides read TGTGCCAGCAGTTGGGGACCGACCTATGGCTACACCTTC. V gene TRBV12-3 or TRBV12-4 combines with J gene TRBJ1-2; TRBD1 is a possible D gene (5 bases). The CDR3 has 13 amino acids. V was trimmed by 4 bases and J by 4 bases, leaving 10 bases between them.

The DNA for the CDR3 is TGTGCCAGTACCCAGGAAGGGGGTTATGGCTACACCTTC. As protein: CASTQEGGYGYTF. V is TRBV19 and J is TRBJ1-2, with D perhaps matching TRBD1 (6 bases). Deletions cut 7 bases from V and 5 bases from J, with 14 bases between. This CDR3 has 13 residues. The germline gives CDR1 LNHDA, CDR2 SQIVND (reference sequence). Full variable domain (outside the CDR3, taken from reference TRBV19 and TRBJ1-2): DGGITQSPKYLFRKEGQNVTLSCEQNLNHDAMYWYRQDPGQGLRLIYYSQIVNDFQKGDIAEGYSVSREKKESFPLTVTSAQKNPTAFYLCASTQEGGYGYTFGSGTRLTVV.

The CDR3 sequence is CASSEGRTGPYEQYF. The DNA of the CDR3 is TGTGCCAGCAGTGAGGGTAGGACAGGGCCCTACGAGCAGTACTTC. V is TRBV2 and J is TRBJ2-7, with TRBD1 matching 8 bases. Germline V gene lookup returns CDR1 SNHLY and CDR2 FYNNEI. The CDR3 spans 15 residues. Losses at the gene ends were 3 bases for V and 2 bases for J; bases not matched to a gene: 6.

The chain couples TRBV4-2 to TRBJ1-5; 10 bases agree with TRBD1. The CDR3 runs 16 residues. Germline-derived CDR1 and CDR2 are LGHNA and YNFKEQ. V shed 6 bases and J 2 bases; nucleotides not matched to a gene: 7. In DNA, the CDR3 is TGTGCCAGCAGTCCCGGGACAGGGGAAGGCAATCAGCCCCAGCATTTT. Its protein product is CASSPGTGEGNQPQHF.

The chain has TRBV28 and TRBJ1-5; no definite D call. CDR1 and CDR2 (germline): MDHEN, SYDVKM. The CDR3 sequence is 12 residues long. V gave up 11 bases and J gave up 3 bases, with 11 bases separating them. The CDR3 DNA sequence: TGTGCCGGAAATATGCCCAATCAGCCCCAGCATTTT. Residues: CAGNMPNQPQHF.

The gene calls are TRBV7-9 and TRBJ2-7; 9 bases are shared with TRBD1. The CDR3 extends over 14 amino acids. J was trimmed by 6 bases and V by 7 bases; bases with no gene match: 10. Germline CDR1 is SEHNR and CDR2 is FQNEAQ (reference sequence). The CDR3 loop reads CASTRRTGASEQYF. The CDR3 bases are TGTGCCAGCACACGAAGGACAGGGGCTAGCGAGCAGTACTTC.

The V call is TRBV5-6, the J call TRBJ1-5; D may be TRBD1 (5 bases). The CDR3 is 14 amino acids. Trimming stripped 4 bases from V and 4 bases from J, with 12 bases between. Germline CDR1 and CDR2: SGHDT and YYEEEE. The CDR3 DNA reads as TGTGCCAGCAGCGGGGGGAGACAGAATCAGCCCCAGCATTTT. Its protein is CASSGGRQNQPQHF. Full variable domain (rest looked up from reference TRBV5-6 and TRBJ1-5): DAGVTQSPTHLIKTRGQQVTLRCSPKSGHDTVSWYQQALGQGPQFIFQYYEEEERQRGNFPDRFSGHQFPNYSSELNVNALLLGDSALYLCASSGGRQNQPQHFGDGTRLSIL.

The chain recombines TRBV19 with TRBJ2-3; TRBD2 agrees at 8 bases. The CDR3 spans 14 residues. Germline CDR1 is LNHDA and CDR2 is SQIVND (reference sequence). Trimming cost V 7 bases and J 5 bases; bases outside gene matches: 8. CDR3 coding DNA: TGTGCCAGTAAGACACCCGGGGGGGGAGATACGCAGTATTTT. Its protein is CASKTPGGGDTQYF.

The chain joins TRBV10-3 to TRBJ1-3, with D perhaps matching TRBD1 (5 bases). Germline assignment: CDR1 ENHRY and CDR2 SYGVKD. This CDR3 has 14 residues. V lost 4 bases and J 0 bases, leaving 7 bases between the germline ends. Written as DNA, the CDR3 is TGTGCCATCAGTGGGGACCGCTCTGGAAACACCATATATTTT. This sequence encodes CAISGDRSGNTIYF.

This clone was observed once. This rearrangement joins TRBV18 to TRBJ1-1; D is possibly TRBD1 (6 bases). Trimming took 5 bases from V and 1 from J, leaving 11 bases between them. Germline CDR1 KGHSH, CDR2 LQKENI. The CDR3 is 14 amino acids. The CDR3, as DNA: TGTGCCAGCTCAACTACAGGGCCGAACACTGAAGCTTTCTTT. Translation: CASSTTGPNTEAFF.

The V gene is TRBV30, the J gene TRBJ1-2; no reliable D call. Trimming pared 6 bases from V and 2 bases from J, leaving 10 bases between. This CDR3 spans 12 amino acids. The germline gives CDR1 GTSNPN, CDR2 SVGIG (reference sequence). This CDR3 is CACRPGNYGYTF. The CDR3 DNA reads TGTGCCTGTCGGCCTGGAAACTATGGCTACACCTTC.

In DNA, the CDR3 is TGTGCCAGCAGGGCCAGTGGAGCCTACGAGCAGTACTTC. Protein sequence: CASRASGAYEQYF. V is TRBV28 and J is TRBJ2-7; no definite D call. V shed 6 bases and J shed 2 bases, with 11 bases lying between them. The CDR3 spans 13 residues. CDR1 is MDHEN, CDR2 SYDVKM, per germline.

The rearrangement uses TRBV18 and TRBJ1-4; unclear D gene. V was shortened by 3 bases and J by 4 bases, with 15 bases between the two germline ends. Per the germline V gene, CDR1 is KGHSH and CDR2 is LQKENI. The CDR3 extends over 16 amino acids. Written as DNA, the CDR3 is TGTGCCAGCTCACCCAACGGACCCCCAGATAATGAAAAACTGTTTTTT. It specifies CASSPNGPPDNEKLFF.

The V gene is TRBV5-4, the J gene TRBJ2-2, with 9 nucleotides matching TRBD2. Germline V lookup: CDR1 SGHNT, CDR2 YYREEE (reference sequence). The J segment lost 4 bases and the V segment lost 4 bases, leaving 8 bases of the junction unmatched. The CDR3 has 16 residues. CDR3 DNA: TGTGCCAGCAGCGACCAGCTAGCGGGATTCACCGGGGAGCTGTTTTTT. This encodes CASSDQLAGFTGELFF. Full variable domain (rest looked up from reference TRBV5-4 and TRBJ2-2): ETGVTQSPTHLIKTRGQQVTLRCSSQSGHNTVSWYQQALGQGPQFIFQYYREEENGRGNFPPRFSGLQFPNYSSELNVNALELDDSALYLCASSDQLAGFTGELFFGEGSRLTVL.